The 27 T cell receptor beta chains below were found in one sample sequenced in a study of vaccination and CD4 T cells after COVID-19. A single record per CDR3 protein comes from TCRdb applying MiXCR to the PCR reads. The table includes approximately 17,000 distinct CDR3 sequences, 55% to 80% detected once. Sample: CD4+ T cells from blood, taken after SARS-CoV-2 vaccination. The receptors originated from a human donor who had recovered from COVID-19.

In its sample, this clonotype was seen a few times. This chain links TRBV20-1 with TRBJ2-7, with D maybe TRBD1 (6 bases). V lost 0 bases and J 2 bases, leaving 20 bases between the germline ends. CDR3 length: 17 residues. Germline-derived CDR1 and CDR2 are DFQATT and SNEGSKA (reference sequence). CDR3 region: CSARDLGPQGPTYEQYF. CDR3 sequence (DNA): TGCAGTGCTAGAGATCTTGGCCCGCAGGGGCCGACCTACGAGCAGTACTTC.

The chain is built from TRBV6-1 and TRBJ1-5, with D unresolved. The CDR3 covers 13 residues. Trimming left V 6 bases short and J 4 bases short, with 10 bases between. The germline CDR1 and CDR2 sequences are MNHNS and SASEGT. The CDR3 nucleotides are TGTGCCAGCAGCCGGGTTCCTAATCAGCCCCAGCATTTT. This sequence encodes CASSRVPNQPQHF.

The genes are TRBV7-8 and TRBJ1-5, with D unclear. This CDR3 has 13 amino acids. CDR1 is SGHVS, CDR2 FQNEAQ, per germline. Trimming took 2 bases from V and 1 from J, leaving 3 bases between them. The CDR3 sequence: CASSLISNQPQHF. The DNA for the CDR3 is TGTGCCAGCAGCTTAATAAGCAATCAGCCCCAGCATTTT.

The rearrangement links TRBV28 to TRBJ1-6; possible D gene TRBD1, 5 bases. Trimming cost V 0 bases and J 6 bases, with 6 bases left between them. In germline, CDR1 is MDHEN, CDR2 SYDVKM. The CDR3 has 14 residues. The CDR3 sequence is CASSLWGGNSPLHF. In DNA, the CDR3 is TGTGCCAGCAGTTTATGGGGGGGTAATTCACCCCTCCACTTT.

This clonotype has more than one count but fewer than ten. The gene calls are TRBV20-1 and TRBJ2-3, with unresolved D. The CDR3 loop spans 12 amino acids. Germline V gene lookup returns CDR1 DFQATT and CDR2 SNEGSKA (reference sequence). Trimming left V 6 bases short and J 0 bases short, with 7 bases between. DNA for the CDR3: TGCAGTGCGGGTTTTAGCACAGATACGCAGTATTTT. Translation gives CSAGFSTDTQYF.

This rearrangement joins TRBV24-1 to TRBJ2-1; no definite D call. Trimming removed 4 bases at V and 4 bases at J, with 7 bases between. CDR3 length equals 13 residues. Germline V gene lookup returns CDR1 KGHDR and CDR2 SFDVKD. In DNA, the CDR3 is TGTGCCACCAGTGACGGCAGGTACAATGAGCAGTTCTTC. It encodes CATSDGRYNEQFF.

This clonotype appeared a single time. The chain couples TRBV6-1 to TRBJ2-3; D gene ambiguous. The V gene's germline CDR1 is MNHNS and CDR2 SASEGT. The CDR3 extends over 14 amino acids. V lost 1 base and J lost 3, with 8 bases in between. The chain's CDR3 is CASSEGGITDTQYF. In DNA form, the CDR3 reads TGTGCCAGCAGTGAAGGGGGTATAACAGATACGCAGTATTTT.

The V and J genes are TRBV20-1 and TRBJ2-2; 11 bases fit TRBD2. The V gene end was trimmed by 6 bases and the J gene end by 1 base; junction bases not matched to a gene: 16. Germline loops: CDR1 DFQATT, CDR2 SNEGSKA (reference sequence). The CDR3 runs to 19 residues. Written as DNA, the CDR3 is TGCAGTGCCCAGCCTTGGGTAACTAGCGGGAGAGAGAACACCGGGGAGCTGTTTTTT. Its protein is CSAQPWVTSGRENTGELFF.

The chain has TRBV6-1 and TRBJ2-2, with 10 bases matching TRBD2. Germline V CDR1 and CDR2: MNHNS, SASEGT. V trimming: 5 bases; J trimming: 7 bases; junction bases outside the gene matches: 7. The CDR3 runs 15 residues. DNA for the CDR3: TGTGCCAGCAGTCCAGGACTAGCGGCCGTCGGGGAGCTGTTTTTT. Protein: CASSPGLAAVGELFF.

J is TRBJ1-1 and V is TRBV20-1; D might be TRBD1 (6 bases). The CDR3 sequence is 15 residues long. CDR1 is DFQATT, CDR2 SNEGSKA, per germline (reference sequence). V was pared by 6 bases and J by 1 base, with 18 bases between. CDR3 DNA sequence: TGCAGTGCCCGGGTGGGCAACAGGGCGAACACTGAAGCTTTCTTT. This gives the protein CSARVGNRANTEAFF.

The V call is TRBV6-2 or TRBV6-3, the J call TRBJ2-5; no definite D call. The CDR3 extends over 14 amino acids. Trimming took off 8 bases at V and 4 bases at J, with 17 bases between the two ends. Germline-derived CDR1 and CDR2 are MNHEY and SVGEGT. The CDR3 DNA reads TGTGCCAGCCGGGCGGTGAACAGAAGAGAGACCCAGTACTTC. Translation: CASRAVNRRETQYF.

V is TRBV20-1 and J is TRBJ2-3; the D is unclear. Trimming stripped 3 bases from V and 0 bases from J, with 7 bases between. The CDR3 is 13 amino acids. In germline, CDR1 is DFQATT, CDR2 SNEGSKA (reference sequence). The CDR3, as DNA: TGCAGTGCTAGGTACGCTAGCACAGATACGCAGTATTTT. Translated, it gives CSARYASTDTQYF.

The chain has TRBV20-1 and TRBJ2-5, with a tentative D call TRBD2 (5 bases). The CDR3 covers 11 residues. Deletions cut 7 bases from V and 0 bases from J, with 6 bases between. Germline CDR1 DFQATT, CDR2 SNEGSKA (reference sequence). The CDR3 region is CSGEYQETQYF. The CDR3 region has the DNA TGCAGTGGGGAGTACCAAGAGACCCAGTACTTC.

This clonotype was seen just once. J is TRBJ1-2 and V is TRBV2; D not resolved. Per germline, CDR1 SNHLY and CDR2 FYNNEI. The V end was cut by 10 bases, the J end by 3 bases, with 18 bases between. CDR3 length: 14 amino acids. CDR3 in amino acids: CANAQDQLDYGYTF. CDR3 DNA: TGTGCCAACGCCCAGGATCAATTAGACTATGGCTACACCTTC.

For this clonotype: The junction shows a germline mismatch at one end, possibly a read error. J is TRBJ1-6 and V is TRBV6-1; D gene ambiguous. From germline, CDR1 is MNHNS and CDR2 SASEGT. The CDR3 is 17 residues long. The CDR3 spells CASREGWWTEINSPLHF. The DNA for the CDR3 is TGTGCCAGCAGGGAAGGTTGGTGGACCGAAATTAATTCACCCCTCCACTTT.

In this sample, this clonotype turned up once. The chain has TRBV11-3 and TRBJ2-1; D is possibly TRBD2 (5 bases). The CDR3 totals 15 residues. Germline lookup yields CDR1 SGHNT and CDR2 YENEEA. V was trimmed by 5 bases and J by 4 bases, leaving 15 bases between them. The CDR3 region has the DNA TGTGCCAGCAGCCCCGGATCTAGCCTATACAATGAGCAGTTCTTC. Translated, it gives CASSPGSSLYNEQFF.

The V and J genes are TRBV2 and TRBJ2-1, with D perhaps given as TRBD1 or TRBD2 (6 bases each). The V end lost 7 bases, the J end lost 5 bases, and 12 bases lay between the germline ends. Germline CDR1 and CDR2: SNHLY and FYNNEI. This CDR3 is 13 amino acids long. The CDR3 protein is CASIADSHNEQFF. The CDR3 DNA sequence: TGTGCCAGCATAGCGGACAGTCACAATGAGCAGTTCTTC.

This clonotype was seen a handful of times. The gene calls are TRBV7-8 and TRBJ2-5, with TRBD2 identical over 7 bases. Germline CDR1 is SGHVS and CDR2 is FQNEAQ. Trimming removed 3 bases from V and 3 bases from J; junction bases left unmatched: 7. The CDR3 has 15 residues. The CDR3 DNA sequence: TGTGCCAGCAGCTTTACACTAGCGATTAAAGAGACCCAGTACTTC. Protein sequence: CASSFTLAIKETQYF.

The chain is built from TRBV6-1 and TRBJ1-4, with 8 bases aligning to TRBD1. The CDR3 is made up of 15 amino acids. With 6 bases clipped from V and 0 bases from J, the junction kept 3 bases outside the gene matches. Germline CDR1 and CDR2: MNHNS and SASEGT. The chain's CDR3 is CASSLQGATNEKLFF. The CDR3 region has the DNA TGTGCCAGCAGCCTACAGGGGGCAACTAATGAAAAACTGTTTTTT.

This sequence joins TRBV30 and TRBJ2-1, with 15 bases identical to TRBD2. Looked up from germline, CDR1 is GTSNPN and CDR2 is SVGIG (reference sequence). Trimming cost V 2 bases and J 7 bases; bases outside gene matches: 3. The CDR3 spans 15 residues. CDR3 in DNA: TGTGCCTGGAGTACCGGGACTAGCGGGAGGAATGAGCAGTTCTTC. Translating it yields CAWSTGTSGRNEQFF.

CDR3 amino acids: CASSPDARSYEQYF. CDR3 coding DNA: TGTGCCAGCTCACCAGATGCCCGATCCTACGAGCAGTACTTC. This rearrangement joins TRBV18 to TRBJ2-7, with D unresolved. The germline gives CDR1 KGHSH, CDR2 LQKENI. The V end lost 2 bases, the J end lost 1 base, and 9 bases lay between the germline ends. CDR3 size: 14 residues.

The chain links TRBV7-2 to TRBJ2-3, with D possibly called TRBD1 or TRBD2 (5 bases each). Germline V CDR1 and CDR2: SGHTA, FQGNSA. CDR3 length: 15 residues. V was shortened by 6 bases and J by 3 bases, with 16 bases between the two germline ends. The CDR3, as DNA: TGTGCCAGCAGGGCAGGGCTAGCAAGTACAGATACGCAGTATTTT. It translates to CASRAGLASTDTQYF.

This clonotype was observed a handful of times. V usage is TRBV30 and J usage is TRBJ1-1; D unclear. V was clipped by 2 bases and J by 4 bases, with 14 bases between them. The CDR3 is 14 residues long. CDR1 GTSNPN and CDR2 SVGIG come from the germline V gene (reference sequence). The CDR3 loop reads CAWSHPGWSTEAFF. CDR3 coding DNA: TGTGCCTGGAGTCACCCGGGTTGGAGCACTGAAGCTTTCTTT.

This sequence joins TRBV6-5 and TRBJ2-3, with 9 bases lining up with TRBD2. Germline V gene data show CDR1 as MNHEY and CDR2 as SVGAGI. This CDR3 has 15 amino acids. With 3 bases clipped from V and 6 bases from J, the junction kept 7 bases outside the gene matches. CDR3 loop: CASSYTAGGGDTQYF. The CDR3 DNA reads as TGTGCCAGCAGTTATACGGCGGGAGGGGGGGATACGCAGTATTTT.

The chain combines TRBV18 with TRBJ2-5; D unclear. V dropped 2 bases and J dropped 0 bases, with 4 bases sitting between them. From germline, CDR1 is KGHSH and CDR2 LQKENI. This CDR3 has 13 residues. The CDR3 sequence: CASSPGNQETQYF. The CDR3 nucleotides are TGTGCCAGCTCACCAGGGAACCAAGAGACCCAGTACTTC.

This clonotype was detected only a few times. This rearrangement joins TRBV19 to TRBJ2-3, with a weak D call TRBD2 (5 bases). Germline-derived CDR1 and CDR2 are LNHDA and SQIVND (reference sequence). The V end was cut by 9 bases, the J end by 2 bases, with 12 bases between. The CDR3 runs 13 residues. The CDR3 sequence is CASGGRSTDTQYF. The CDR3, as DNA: TGTGCCAGCGGAGGACGGTCCACAGATACGCAGTATTTT.

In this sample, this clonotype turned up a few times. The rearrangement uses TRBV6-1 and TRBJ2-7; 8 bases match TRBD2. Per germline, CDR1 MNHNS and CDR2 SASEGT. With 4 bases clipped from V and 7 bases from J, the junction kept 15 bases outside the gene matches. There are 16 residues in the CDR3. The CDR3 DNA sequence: TGTGCCAGCAGTGGCCATCTGTTAGCGGGACGGATGGAGCAGTACTTC. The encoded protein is CASSGHLLAGRMEQYF.